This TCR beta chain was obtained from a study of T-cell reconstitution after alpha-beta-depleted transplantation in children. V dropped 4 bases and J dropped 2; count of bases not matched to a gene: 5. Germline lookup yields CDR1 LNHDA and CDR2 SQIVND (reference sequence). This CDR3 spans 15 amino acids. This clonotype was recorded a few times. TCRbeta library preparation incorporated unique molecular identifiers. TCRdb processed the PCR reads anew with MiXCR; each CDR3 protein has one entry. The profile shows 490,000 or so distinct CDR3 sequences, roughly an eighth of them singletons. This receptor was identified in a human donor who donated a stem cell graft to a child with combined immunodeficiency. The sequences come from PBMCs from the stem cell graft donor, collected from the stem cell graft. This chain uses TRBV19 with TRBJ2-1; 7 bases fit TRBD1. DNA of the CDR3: TGTGCCAGTAGTAGCCAGGGGGATCCCTACAATGAGCAGTTCTTC. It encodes CASSSQGDPYNEQFF.